This T cell receptor beta chain originates from a study of cytomegalovirus exposure and HLA in healthy donors. Study at large: As an earlier analysis found, 150 million to 200 million T cells yielded over 95 million unique TCR beta sequences.

PCR amplification relied on 60 Vbeta primers (plus 13 Jbeta primers). Assay: immunoSEQ multiplex PCR; the TCRdb copy retains only in-frame clones and omits some. Of some 140,000 clones listed, over 60% are singletons. Donors were ostensibly healthy at sampling, although undocumented immune exposures were probable. CDR3 length: 11 residues. Germline values: CDR1 SEHNR, CDR2 FQNEAQ (reference sequence). V gave up 5 bases and J gave up 5 bases, with 6 bases separating them. This clone occurred a few times. Sequencing was done on a sample of PBMCs. The V gene is TRBV7-9, the J gene TRBJ1-1; D ambiguous. This receptor was identified in a woman in her sixties or seventies in good health and CMV-seronegative. CDR3: CASSPVTEAFF. The CDR3, as DNA: TGTGCCAGCAGCCCAGTAACTGAAGCTTTCTTT.